A selection of T cell receptor beta chains follows, all from one sample in a study of blood T cell repertoires in COVID-19. TCRdb's copy holds only in-frame clones and misses some; the assay was immunoSEQ multiplex PCR. The data contain approximately 240,000 clones, 65% to 85% of them singletons. Sequencing used peripheral blood. Source of these receptors: a woman younger than 45 who had recovered from COVID-19. Both conserved end residues are part of each CDR3. A D gene is named only where the DNA matches it firmly. Rows give clone size only sometimes, using once, few, many, or a class for an expanded clone.

clone_size	j_call	v_call	d_call	cdr3_length	cdr3_nt	cdr3_aa
NA	TRBJ2-7	TRBV5-6	NA	11	TGTGCCAGCAGCTTGGCATCCGAGCAGTACTTC	CASSLASEQYF
NA	TRBJ2-3	TRBV5-1	TRBD1	11	TGCGCCAGCAGCTTCGACAGGGAGCAGTATTTT	CASSFDREQYF
NA	TRBJ2-2	TRBV5-1	NA	14	TGCGCCAGCAGAAAAGAGACGAACACCGGGGAGCTGTTTTTT	CASRKETNTGELFF
NA	TRBJ2-5	TRBV6-5	TRBD1	14	TGTGCCAGCCGAAAAGGGACAGTTCAAGAGACCCAGTACTTC	CASRKGTVQETQYF
few	TRBJ2-3	TRBV30	TRBD2	16	TGTGCCTGGAGTGTCCTTCTAGCGGGAGGATCTAGTACGCAGTATTTT	CAWSVLLAGGSSTQYF
NA	TRBJ2-3	TRBV2	NA	15	TGTGCCAGCAGCCAATCAGGGGTAGGCACAGATACGCAGTATTTT	CASSQSGVGTDTQYF
NA	TRBJ2-5	TRBV7-3	NA	14	TGTGCCAGCAGCTCCGGGACTGCCCCCGGGACCCAGTACTTC	CASSSGTAPGTQYF
once	TRBJ2-5	TRBV21-1	NA	19	TGTGCCAGCAGCCCAAAGCCAAGGTGGGGCAGGGCACATAGGGAGACCCAGTACTTC	CASSPKPRWGRAHRETQYF
NA	TRBJ2-7	TRBV6-1	NA	16	TGTGCCAGCAGTGAACAAGACAGCTCTCTTTCCTACGAGCAGTACTTC	CASSEQDSSLSYEQYF
once	TRBJ2-2	TRBV6-6	NA	16	TGTGCCAGCAGTTCTCAAAGGCTAGCCCCCTCCGGGGAGCTGTTTTTT	CASSSQRLAPSGELFF
NA	TRBJ2-7	TRBV2	TRBD1	13	TGTGCCAGCAGTGGGGGGACAGGCGACGAGCAGTACTTC	CASSGGTGDEQYF
NA	TRBJ1-1	TRBV2	TRBD1	15	TGTGCCAGCAGCGAACTCGGGACAGGGCTGTCTGAAGCTTTCTTT	CASSELGTGLSEAFF
few	TRBJ2-1	TRBV28	TRBD2	16	TGTGCCAGCAGTCAAGCAGCGGGAGCCCCCTACAATGAGCAGTTCTTC	CASSQAAGAPYNEQFF
NA	TRBJ2-2	TRBV7-8	NA	14	TGTGCCAGCAGCTTACACAGGGTGGCCGGGGAGCTGTTTTTT	CASSLHRVAGELFF
NA	TRBJ2-7	TRBV28	NA	12	TGTGCCAGCCATATTAGCTCCTACGAGCAGTACTTC	CASHISSYEQYF
NA	TRBJ2-7	TRBV7-2	NA	13	TGTGCCAGCAGTCAAGCCCCCACCTACGAGCAGTACTTC	CASSQAPTYEQYF
NA	TRBJ1-2	TRBV25-1	NA	13	TGTGCCAGCAGTGGGAGGGAGGGGTATGGCTACACCTTC	CASSGREGYGYTF
NA	TRBJ1-4	TRBV3-1/TRBV3-2	TRBD1	14	TGTGCCAGCAGCGGTCGACAGGGGAATGAAAAACTGTTTTTT	CASSGRQGNEKLFF
NA	TRBJ2-7	TRBV5-1	TRBD2	12	TGCGCCAGCAGCGTTACTAGCGACGAGCAGTACTTC	CASSVTSDEQYF
NA	TRBJ2-2	TRBV30	TRBD1	16	TGTGCCTGGAGTGTATTGGGACAGATGAACACCGGGGAGCTGTTTTTT	CAWSVLGQMNTGELFF
NA	TRBJ1-3	TRBV7-2	NA	15	TGTGCCAGCAGTCTTACAAGGGGATCCGGAAACACCATATATTTT	CASSLTRGSGNTIYF
NA	TRBJ2-7	TRBV28	NA	15	TGTGCCAGCAGCCGTGACAGGCAGAGCTCCTACGAGCAGTACTTC	CASSRDRQSSYEQYF
NA	TRBJ2-3	TRBV19	TRBD2	19	TGTGCCAGTAGTATGACTAGCGGGAGGGCCGCCTTTAGCACAGATACGCAGTATTTT	CASSMTSGRAAFSTDTQYF
NA	TRBJ2-1	TRBV5-6	NA	12	TGTGCCAGCAGCTTGGTGATGAGTGAGCAGTTCTTC	CASSLVMSEQFF
NA	TRBJ2-7	TRBV5-4	NA	15	TGTGCCAGCAGCTTTGGCGGGGAGAGCTCCTACGAGCAGTACTTC	CASSFGGESSYEQYF
once	TRBJ2-3	TRBV11-2	TRBD1	15	TGTGCCAGCAGCTTATGGACAGGGATCACAGATACGCAGTATTTT	CASSLWTGITDTQYF
NA	TRBJ2-3	TRBV19	TRBD1	13	TGTGCCAATGGACAGGGGGCCACAGATACGCAGTATTTT	CANGQGATDTQYF
NA	TRBJ2-1	TRBV5-4	TRBD1	15	TGTGCCAGCAGCCCAGGGACAGGCCCCTACAATGAGCAGTTCTTC	CASSPGTGPYNEQFF